The next 29 T cell receptor beta chains were all read from a single sample in a study of response to subunit inactivated influenza vaccine. TCRdb re-derived calls from the RT-PCR reads in MiXCR, one entry per CDR3 protein. The sample includes more than 450,000 distinct CDR3 sequences, over 9% seen only once; the top ten take 11%. These data were also filed under a second study, of T cells expressing NK-cell markers. In that study: The authors made TCR beta cDNA libraries by 5'RACE template switching. This switching added a universal primer site and UMIs.

The sequences come from PBMCs from blood, collected on the day of vaccination. These receptors all stem from a man aged 45-65 years who received an inactivated influenza vaccine.

This clonotype has just a few counts. This chain links TRBV28 with TRBJ1-1; maybe TRBD1 (6 bases). The length of the CDR3 is 16 residues. V lost 6 bases and J 1 base, leaving 18 bases between the germline ends. Germline assignment: CDR1 MDHEN and CDR2 SYDVKM. The CDR3 DNA reads TGTGCCAGCAGCCTTACAGGGTCGTGGGGGAACACTGAAGCTTTCTTT. Its protein is CASSLTGSWGNTEAFF. The full variable domain, with the rest looked up from reference TRBV28 and TRBJ1-1, is DVKVTQSSRYLVKRTGEKVFLECVQDMDHENMFWYRQDPGLGLRLIYFSYDVKMKEKGDIPEGYSVSREKKERFSLILESASTNQTSMYLCASSLTGSWGNTEAFFGQGTRLTVV.

The gene calls are TRBV4-3 and TRBJ2-7; 8 nucleotides match TRBD2. Germline V lookup: CDR1 LGHNA, CDR2 YSLEER. The V segment lost 0 bases and the J segment 2 bases; nucleotides outside the gene matches: 6. This CDR3 is 16 amino acids long. The CDR3 reads CASSQDSSGLTYEQYF. In nucleotides, the CDR3 is TGCGCCAGCAGCCAAGATTCTAGCGGGCTTACCTACGAGCAGTACTTC.

The genes are TRBV6-2 or TRBV6-3 and TRBJ1-6; D call uncertain. The CDR3 is 13 amino acids. With 2 bases removed from V and 6 bases from J, the gap between germline ends came to 5 bases. CDR1 and CDR2 from the germline V gene are MNHEY and SVGEGT. CDR3 nucleotide sequence: TGTGCCAGCAGTTACATGAGTAATTCACCCCTCCACTTT. Translation gives CASSYMSNSPLHF.

This clonotype was recorded many times. Written as DNA, the CDR3 is TGTGCCAGCAGTTTCACGCCTAGCGGGCGATCCTACGAGCAGTACTTC. Protein product: CASSFTPSGRSYEQYF. This chain joins TRBV12-3 or TRBV12-4 and TRBJ2-7; the match to TRBD2 covers 8 bases. J gave up 1 base and V 3 bases, and 8 bases lay outside the gene matches. The CDR3 totals 16 residues.

In this sample, this clonotype turned up a few times. The chain couples TRBV10-2 to TRBJ2-6; D is perhaps TRBD1 or TRBD2 (7 bases each). V was cut by 6 bases and J by 1 base, with 16 bases left in between. The length of the CDR3 is 17 residues. Germline V CDR1 and CDR2: WSHSY, SAAADI. CDR3 DNA sequence: TGCGCCAGCAGCATCAGGGGGACTATGTCTGGGGCCAACGTCCTGACTTTC. Translated, it gives CASSIRGTMSGANVLTF.

This clonotype appeared a few times. The V call is TRBV20-1, the J call TRBJ1-2; D is uncertain. The V end lost 3 bases, the J end lost 0 bases, and 5 bases lay between the germline ends. CDR1 and CDR2 from the germline V gene are DFQATT and SNEGSKA (reference sequence). The CDR3 spans 12 residues. For the CDR3, the DNA is TGCAGTGCTAGTCTATCTAACTATGGCTACACCTTC. Translating it yields CSASLSNYGYTF.

The chain links TRBV5-1 to TRBJ1-2; D gene ambiguous. Germline loops: CDR1 SGHRS, CDR2 YFSETQ. This CDR3 is built from 16 residues. The ends were cut back, 2 bases at V and 5 bases at J, with 19 bases in the middle. The CDR3 region is CASSFSPDTRMYGYTF. CDR3 in DNA: TGCGCCAGCAGCTTTTCTCCAGACACCCGAATGTATGGCTACACCTTC. The full variable domain, its missing parts supplied by reference TRBV5-1 and TRBJ1-2, is KAGVTQTPRYLIKTRGQQVTLSCSPISGHRSVSWYQQTPGQGLQFLFEYFSETQRNKGNFPGRFSGRQFSNSRSEMNVSTLELGDSALYLCASSFSPDTRMYGYTFGSGTRLTVV.

This clonotype was recorded a few times. V is TRBV7-9 and J is TRBJ2-2; no definite D call. This CDR3 comprises 15 residues. The V gene lost 6 bases and the J gene lost 6 bases, with 17 bases spanning the gap. The germline CDR1 and CDR2 sequences are SEHNR and FQNEAQ (reference sequence). CDR3 in amino acids: CASSPWRVRAGELFF. The CDR3 DNA reads as TGTGCCAGCAGTCCATGGCGAGTAAGGGCCGGGGAGCTGTTTTTT.

This clonotype was recorded at least ten times. The chain uses TRBV5-1 and TRBJ2-1; D uncertain. The CDR3 is 13 amino acids. V lost 3 bases and J lost 6, with 10 bases in between. Germline V gives CDR1 SGHRS, CDR2 YFSETQ. The CDR3 bases are TGCGCCAGCAGCTCTACCTACGGCAATGAGCAGTTCTTC. Its translation: CASSSTYGNEQFF.

The V call is TRBV5-6, the J call TRBJ2-2, with D possibly matching TRBD1 (6 bases). Trimming pared 0 bases from V and 7 bases from J, leaving 13 bases between. CDR3 size: 15 residues. CDR1 is SGHDT and CDR2 is YYEEEE in the germline V gene. The DNA for the CDR3 is TGTGCCAGCAGCTTGGTGCCAGGGGTTCACGGGGAGCTGTTTTTT. This encodes CASSLVPGVHGELFF.

This clonotype was detected a few times. This sequence joins TRBV29-1 and TRBJ2-5; D remains unclear. There are 10 residues in the CDR3. In germline, CDR1 is SQVTM, CDR2 ANQGSEA. V shed 5 bases and J shed 5 bases, with 6 bases lying between them. The CDR3 coding sequence is TGCAGCGTTTTTCAGGAGACCCAGTACTTC. Amino acid sequence: CSVFQETQYF.

The rearrangement uses TRBV6-5 and TRBJ2-2, with 14 bases identical to TRBD2. Germline V lookup: CDR1 MNHEY, CDR2 SVGAGI. The CDR3 spans 16 residues. V dropped 5 bases and J dropped 5; count of bases not matched to a gene: 4. In DNA, the CDR3 is TGTGCCAGCAGTAACGGACTAGCGGGAGGAACCGGGGAGCTGTTTTTT. It specifies CASSNGLAGGTGELFF.

The chain carries TRBV4-3 and TRBJ2-7; 9 nucleotides line up with TRBD1. V shed 3 bases, J shed 5 bases, and the junction held 14 bases outside the gene matches. This CDR3 region has 17 residues. From germline, CDR1 is LGHNA and CDR2 YSLEER. The CDR3 here is CASSQHFPGQGSHEQYF. Written as DNA, the CDR3 is TGCGCCAGCAGCCAGCATTTCCCGGGACAGGGTTCTCACGAGCAGTACTTC.

This clonotype came up a few times. The chain links TRBV5-5 to TRBJ2-4, with 8 bases identical to TRBD2. The V gene's germline CDR1 is SGHKS and CDR2 YYEKEE (reference sequence). The CDR3 length is 17 residues. Unmatched junction bases numbered 14, after V lost 2 bases and J lost 7 bases. The CDR3 nucleotides read TGTGCCAGCAGCTTTTGGCGGGGGGTACTCGATGTGAACATTCAGTACTTC. The encoded protein is CASSFWRGVLDVNIQYF.

This clonotype has a handful of counts. This chain joins TRBV5-6 and TRBJ1-2, with 10 nucleotides matching TRBD1. Germline loops: CDR1 SGHDT, CDR2 YYEEEE. The CDR3 runs 16 residues. J was trimmed by 2 bases and V by 3 bases; bases with no gene match: 7. In nucleotides, the CDR3 is TGTGCCAGCAGCTATGCCGGGACAGGGGCAAACTATGGCTACACCTTC. Amino acid sequence: CASSYAGTGANYGYTF.

This clonotype was recorded many times. At one end the junction does not follow the germline gene, possibly because of a read error. This chain joins TRBV12-3 or TRBV12-4 and TRBJ2-7; D unresolved. The CDR3 covers 13 residues. CDR3 sequence: CASSLGRSYEQYF. DNA for the CDR3: TGTGCCAGCAGCTTAGGCAGGAGCTACGAGCAGTACTTC.

This clonotype was counted a few times. This chain connects TRBV20-1 to TRBJ2-1; maybe TRBD1 (5 bases). Germline V CDR1 and CDR2: DFQATT, SNEGSKA (reference sequence). The ends were cut back, 5 bases at V and 5 bases at J, with 19 bases in the middle. The length of the CDR3 is 15 residues. The CDR3 region has the DNA TGCAGTGCTCACGGCGGACATACAATTAACAATGAGCAGTTCTTC. This translates into CSAHGGHTINNEQFF.

Only a few counts were recorded for this clonotype. The J gene is TRBJ2-1, the V gene TRBV7-2; D is possibly TRBD1 or TRBD2 (10 bases each). CDR1 is SGHTA and CDR2 is FQGNSA in the germline V gene. V lost 5 bases to trimming and J lost 0 bases, with 35 bases between them. CDR3 length equals 23 residues. In DNA, the CDR3 is TGTGCCAGCAGCGACCGGGACAGGGGCACTAGCGGGATCAAAATAGGCTCCTACAATGAGCAGTTCTTC. Encoded protein: CASSDRDRGTSGIKIGSYNEQFF.

This clonotype was picked up many times. CDR3 in DNA: TGCAGTGCTAGTAAGCCGACTAGCGGGGGGGGGCCCTACGAGCAGTACTTC. This sequence encodes CSASKPTSGGGPYEQYF. The rearrangement uses TRBV20-1 and TRBJ2-7, with 14 bases fitting TRBD2. The trim removed 3 bases at V and 2 bases at J, leaving 9 bases unmatched. CDR1 is DFQATT and CDR2 is SNEGSKA in the germline V gene (reference sequence). The CDR3 consists of 17 residues.

There are many counts of this clonotype. This rearrangement joins TRBV7-8 to TRBJ2-1; unclear D gene. The germline CDR1 and CDR2 sequences are SGHVS and FQNEAQ. The CDR3 length is 17 residues. V lost 0 bases to trimming and J lost 0 bases, with 12 bases between them. CDR3 nucleotide sequence: TGTGCCAGCAGCTTAGCCATCGTCTCCAGCTCCTACAATGAGCAGTTCTTC. This encodes CASSLAIVSSSYNEQFF.

In the case of this clonotype: An end of the junction differs from the germline gene, which may be a read error. The chain employs TRBV5-1 and TRBJ2-1; the D is unclear. CDR1 is SGHRS, CDR2 YFSETQ, per germline. This CDR3 spans 12 amino acids. CDR3 loop: CASSLVLGIEVF. The CDR3, as DNA: TGCGCCAGCAGCTTGGTTCTAGGTATCGAGGTCTTC.

This clonotype has more than one count but fewer than ten. The chain uses TRBV7-2 and TRBJ2-7; 8 nucleotides line up with TRBD1. Germline lookup yields CDR1 SGHTA and CDR2 FQGNSA. CDR3 length: 12 amino acids. The junction had 7 bases not matched to a gene; V was cut back by 5 bases and J by 10 bases. Here the CDR3 reads CASSEDRERQYF. CDR3 coding DNA: TGTGCCAGCAGCGAGGACAGGGAACGTCAGTACTTC. Full variable domain (remainder filled in from reference TRBV7-2 and TRBJ2-7): GAGVSQSPSNKVTEKGKDVELRCDPISGHTALYWYRQSLGQGLEFLIYFQGNSAPDKSGLPSDRFSAERTGGSVSTLTIQRTQQEDSAVYLCASSEDRERQYFGPGTRLTVT.

This clonotype came up a few times. This chain connects TRBV30 to TRBJ2-1; unclear D gene. Germline CDR1 GTSNPN, CDR2 SVGIG (reference sequence). Trimming took 8 bases from V and 8 from J, leaving 13 bases between them. The CDR3 loop spans 11 amino acids. The CDR3 DNA is TGTGCCAGAAATCGGAGCTATGAGCAGTTCTTC. Residues: CARNRSYEQFF.

Only a few counts were recorded for this clonotype. The gene calls are TRBV29-1 and TRBJ2-3; 11 bases are shared with TRBD2. Germline CDR1 SQVTM, CDR2 ANQGSEA. V gave up 8 bases and J gave up 3 bases; unmatched junction bases: 7. This CDR3 comprises 14 residues. The CDR3 spells CSKTSGSRTDTQYF. CDR3 nucleotides: TGCAGCAAAACTAGCGGGAGCAGGACAGATACGCAGTATTTT.

The sample holds many counts of this clonotype. Sequence at one end of the junction differs from germline and may be a read error. This chain connects TRBV20-1 to TRBJ2-1, with unresolved D. Germline V gene sequence: CDR1 DFQATT, CDR2 SNEGSKA (reference sequence). There are 11 residues in the CDR3. The CDR3: CSAGDRNEQFF. In nucleotides, the CDR3 is TGCAGTGCTGGAGATCGGAATGAGCAGTTCTTC.

The V call is TRBV20-1, the J call TRBJ1-2; D uncertain. Germline V gene data show CDR1 as DFQATT and CDR2 as SNEGSKA (reference sequence). V was clipped by 1 base and J by 1 base, with 4 bases between them. CDR3 size: 12 residues. The CDR3 DNA follows: TGCAGTGCTAGAGGCCGTAACTATGGCTACACCTTC. Translated, it gives CSARGRNYGYTF.

This clonotype has ten or more counts. The V gene is TRBV27, the J gene TRBJ2-1; 11 bases fit TRBD2. Germline values: CDR1 MNHEY, CDR2 SMNVEV (reference sequence). This CDR3 contains 16 residues. Germline trimming cut 5 bases from V and 4 bases from J; bases unmatched to any gene: 7. The CDR3 DNA sequence: TGTGCCAGCAGTCTTATAGGGACTAGCGGTTACAATGAGCAGTTCTTC. It is translated as CASSLIGTSGYNEQFF.

This clonotype showed up just a few times. The CDR3 DNA reads TGTGCCAGCTCACCGAAAGGCCCTTATAATTCACCCCTCCACTTT. Its translation: CASSPKGPYNSPLHF. The V gene is TRBV18, the J gene TRBJ1-6; D unresolved. In germline, CDR1 is KGHSH, CDR2 LQKENI. Trimming pared 3 bases from V and 4 bases from J, leaving 10 bases between. This CDR3 region has 15 residues.

The table lists this clonotype with a few counts. The J gene is TRBJ2-1, the V gene TRBV5-1; 8 bases map to TRBD1. This CDR3 is 16 amino acids long. Losses at the gene ends were 0 bases for V and 9 bases for J; bases not matched to a gene: 11. The germline CDR1 and CDR2 sequences are SGHRS and YFSETQ. In DNA form, the CDR3 reads TGCGCCAGCAGCTTGGCTCCCCAGGGGGCAGGAGGTGAGCAGTTCTTC. It codes for CASSLAPQGAGGEQFF.